What follows are 8 T cell receptor beta chains derived from one specimen sequenced in a study of blood T cell repertoires in COVID-19. Assay used: immunoSEQ multiplex PCR; TCRdb lists only in-frame clones, some missing. Of about 140,000 clones listed, over 60% are singletons. Input material: peripheral blood. The receptors originated from a woman in her forties or fifties with active or convalescent COVID-19.

This clone was seen a few times. This chain links TRBV11-2 with TRBJ2-7; D possibly corresponds to TRBD1 (6 bases). Deletions cut 3 bases from V and 2 bases from J, with 11 bases between. Per the germline V gene, CDR1 is SGHAT and CDR2 is FQNNGV. The CDR3 is 14 amino acids. The CDR3 nucleotides read TGTGCCAGCAGCTTTTCCAGGGGTACCTACGAGCAGTACTTC. Translating gives CASSFSRGTYEQYF.

This clone was detected once. The chain is built from TRBV2 and TRBJ1-1; TRBD1 matches at 9 bases. Trimming removed 6 bases from V and 4 bases from J; junction bases left unmatched: 6. There are 14 residues in the CDR3. Germline CDR1 and CDR2: SNHLY and FYNNEI. DNA of the CDR3: TGTGCCAGCAGGGGGACAGGGCGCGGCACTGAAGCTTTCTTT. It encodes CASRGTGRGTEAFF. Together with reference TRBV2 and TRBJ1-1, the CDR3 gives the full variable domain: EPEVTQTPSHQVTQMGQEVILRCVPISNHLYFYWYRQILGQKVEFLVSFYNNEISEKSEIFDDQFSVERPDGSNFTLKIRSTKLEDSAMYFCASRGTGRGTEAFFGQGTRLTVV.

The J gene is TRBJ2-1, the V gene TRBV18; 8 bases map to TRBD2. With 4 bases clipped from V and 4 bases from J, the junction kept 3 bases outside the gene matches. The CDR3 length is 14 residues. Germline values: CDR1 KGHSH, CDR2 LQKENI. The CDR3 spells CASSRGLEYNEQFF. CDR3 bases: TGTGCCAGCTCACGGGGACTAGAGTACAATGAGCAGTTCTTC.

A few counts support this clone. V and J are TRBV25-1 and TRBJ2-3; 16 bases fit TRBD2. With 6 bases clipped from V and 7 bases from J, the junction kept 7 bases outside the gene matches. The CDR3 spans 16 residues. In germline, CDR1 is MGHDK, CDR2 SYGVNS. CDR3 in amino acids: CASRGTSGRAINTQYF. The CDR3, as DNA: TGTGCCAGCAGGGGGACTAGCGGGAGGGCCATAAATACGCAGTATTTT.

The chain recombines TRBV7-2 with TRBJ1-2, with unresolved D. Germline values: CDR1 SGHTA, CDR2 FQGNSA. With 1 base removed from V and 0 bases from J, the gap between germline ends came to 6 bases. The CDR3 sequence is 14 residues long. The CDR3 protein is CASSLVSTNYGYTF. The CDR3 coding sequence is TGTGCCAGCAGCTTAGTGTCAACTAACTATGGCTACACCTTC.

In its sample, this clone was seen many times. The J gene is TRBJ2-2, the V gene TRBV5-1; D possibly corresponds to TRBD1 (6 bases). Between the trimmed V and J ends, which lost 4 bases and 7 bases, there was a span of 17 bases. The CDR3 has 15 residues. Germline loops: CDR1 SGHRS, CDR2 YFSETQ. DNA for the CDR3: TGCGCCAGCAGCCCAGGGGACACCCGTGGCGGGGAGCTGTTTTTT. Translated, it gives CASSPGDTRGGELFF.

V and J are TRBV3-1 (or the pseudogene TRBV3-2) and TRBJ1-1; 8 nucleotides align to TRBD1. From germline, CDR1 is LGHDT and CDR2 YNNKEL (reference sequence). The CDR3 has 16 residues. V trimming: 10 bases; J trimming: 4 bases; junction bases outside the gene matches: 17. The CDR3 DNA reads TGTGCCACAAAAAAAAACCCCGGACAGGGTTCCACTGAAGCTTTCTTT. Translating it yields CATKKNPGQGSTEAFF.

The chain combines TRBV9 with TRBJ2-7; tentative D call: TRBD2 (5 bases). The CDR3 has 15 residues. V lost 0 bases and J lost 7, with 17 bases in between. The germline gives CDR1 SGDLS, CDR2 YYNGEE. DNA for the CDR3: TGTGCCAGCAGCGTAGGACTATCCGTTGATGGAGAGCAGTACTTC. Protein sequence: CASSVGLSVDGEQYF.